What follows describes a single T cell receptor beta chain. Antigen: not known. The data originate from a study of regulatory T cells in long-lasting Graves disease. Study background: Persistent cases took antithyroid drugs over 5 years and stayed TSH receptor antibody positive.

iRepertoire HTBI primers and Arm-PCR of CDR3 regions built TCR beta libraries. Via MiXCR, TCRdb re-called the multiplex PCR reads, giving one row per CDR3 protein. The table has more than 350,000 distinct CDR3 sequences, roughly a fifth seen once. Overall study findings and caveats: New patients shared about a thousand public clonotypes, fewer than the roughly 2,500 shared by persistent patients.

This CDR3 has 16 residues. From germline, CDR1 is MNHEY and CDR2 SVGAGI. V shed 3 bases and J 3 bases; nucleotides not matched to a gene: 6. The time point here: persistent/refractory GD, antithyroid drugs over 5 years with positive TRAb. The TCR library was prepared using RNA isolated from PBMCs. Patients with Graves' disease were diagnosed by American Thyroid Association guidelines. The chain uses TRBV6-5 and TRBJ2-3; 10 bases are a match to TRBD2. Here the sequenced sample was peripheral blood mononuclear cells (PBMCs), taken when the disease was refractory, from a patient treated with antithyroid drugs. The origin of this receptor is a female donor with Graves disease. In DNA, the CDR3 is TGTGCCAGCAGTTATCGACAACTAGCGGGGACAGATACGCAGTATTTT. This codes for CASSYRQLAGTDTQYF.